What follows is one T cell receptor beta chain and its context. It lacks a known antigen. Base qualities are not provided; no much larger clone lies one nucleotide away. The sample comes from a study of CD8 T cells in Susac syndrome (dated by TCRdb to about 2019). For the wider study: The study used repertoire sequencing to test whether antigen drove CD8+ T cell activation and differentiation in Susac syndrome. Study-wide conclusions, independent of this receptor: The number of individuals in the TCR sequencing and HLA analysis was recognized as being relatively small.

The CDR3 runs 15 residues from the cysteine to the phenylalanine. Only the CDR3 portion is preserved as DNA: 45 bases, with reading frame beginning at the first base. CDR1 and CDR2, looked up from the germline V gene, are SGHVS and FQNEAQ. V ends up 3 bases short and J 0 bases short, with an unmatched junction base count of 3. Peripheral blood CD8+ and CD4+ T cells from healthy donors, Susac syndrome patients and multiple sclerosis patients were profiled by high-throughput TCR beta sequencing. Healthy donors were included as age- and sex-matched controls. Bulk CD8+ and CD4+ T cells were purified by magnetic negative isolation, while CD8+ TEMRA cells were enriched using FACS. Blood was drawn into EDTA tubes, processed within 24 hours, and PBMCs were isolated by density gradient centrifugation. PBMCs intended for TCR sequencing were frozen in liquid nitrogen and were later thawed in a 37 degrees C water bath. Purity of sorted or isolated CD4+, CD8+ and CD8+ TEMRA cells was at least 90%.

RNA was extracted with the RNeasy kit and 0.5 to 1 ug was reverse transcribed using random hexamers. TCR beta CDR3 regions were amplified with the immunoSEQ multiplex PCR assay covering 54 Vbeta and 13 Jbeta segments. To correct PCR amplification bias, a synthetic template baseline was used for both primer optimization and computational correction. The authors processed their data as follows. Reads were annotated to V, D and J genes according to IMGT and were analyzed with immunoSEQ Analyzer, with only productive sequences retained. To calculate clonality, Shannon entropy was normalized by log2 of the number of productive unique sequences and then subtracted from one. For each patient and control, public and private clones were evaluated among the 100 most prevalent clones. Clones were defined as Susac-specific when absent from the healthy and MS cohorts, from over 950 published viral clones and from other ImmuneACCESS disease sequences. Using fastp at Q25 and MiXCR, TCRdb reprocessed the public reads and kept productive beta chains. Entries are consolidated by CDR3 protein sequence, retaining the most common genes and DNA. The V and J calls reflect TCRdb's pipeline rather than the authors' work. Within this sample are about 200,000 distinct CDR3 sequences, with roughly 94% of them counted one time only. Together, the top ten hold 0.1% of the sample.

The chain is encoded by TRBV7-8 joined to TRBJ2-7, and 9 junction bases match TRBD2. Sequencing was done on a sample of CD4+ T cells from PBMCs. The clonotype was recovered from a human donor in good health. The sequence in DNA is TGTGCCAGCAGCTTCCTAGCGGGGCCCTCCTACGAGCAGTACTTC. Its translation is CASSFLAGPSYEQYF. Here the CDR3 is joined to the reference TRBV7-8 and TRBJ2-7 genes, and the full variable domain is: GAGVSQSPRYKVAKRGQDVALRCDPISGHVSLFWYQQALGQGPEFLTYFQNEAQLDKSGLPSDRFFAERPEGSVSTLKIQRTQQEDSAVYLCASSFLAGPSYEQYFGPGTRLTVT.